The table lists the clone carrying this T cell receptor beta chain with a count of one. These data originate in a study of shared T cell receptors in the human thymus. Sequencing was performed with immunoSEQ multiplex PCR; in TCRdb, only in-frame clones are kept and a portion is missing. The table shows 700,000 or so clones, with roughly 88% occurring only once. These same records also appear under a second study, on human thymus T cells.

Sequencing was done on a sample of thymocytes. The sequence came from a girl under two years old with a congenital heart defect.

The CDR3 sequence is CASSRQVGQETQYF. The CDR3 nucleotides read TGTGCCAGCAGCCGTCAGGTCGGACAAGAGACCCAGTACTTC. The rearrangement uses TRBV7-2 and TRBJ2-5; the D is unclear. The germline CDR1 and CDR2 sequences are SGHTA and FQGNSA. V lost 5 bases to trimming and J lost 2 bases, with 12 bases between them. The CDR3 has 14 amino acids. Using reference TRBV7-2 and TRBJ2-5 for the parts outside the CDR3, the full variable domain is GAGVSQSPSNKVTEKGKDVELRCDPISGHTALYWYRQSLGQGLEFLIYFQGNSAPDKSGLPSDRFSAERTGGSVSTLTIQRTQQEDSAVYLCASSRQVGQETQYFGPGTRLLVL.